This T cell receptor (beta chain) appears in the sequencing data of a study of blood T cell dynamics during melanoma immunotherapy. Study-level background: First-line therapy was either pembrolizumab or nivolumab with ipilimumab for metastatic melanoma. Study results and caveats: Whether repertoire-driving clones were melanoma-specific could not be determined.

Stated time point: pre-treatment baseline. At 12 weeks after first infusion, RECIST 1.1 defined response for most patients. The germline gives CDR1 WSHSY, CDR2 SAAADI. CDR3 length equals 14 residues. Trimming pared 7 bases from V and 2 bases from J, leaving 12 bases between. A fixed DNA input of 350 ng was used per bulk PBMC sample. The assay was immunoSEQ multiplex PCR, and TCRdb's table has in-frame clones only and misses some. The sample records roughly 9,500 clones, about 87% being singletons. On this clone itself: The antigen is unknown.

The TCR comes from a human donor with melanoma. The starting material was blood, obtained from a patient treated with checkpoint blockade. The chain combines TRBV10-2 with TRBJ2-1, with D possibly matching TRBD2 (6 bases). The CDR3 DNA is TGCGCCAGCACTGGCGGGACCACCTACAATGAGCAGTTCTTC. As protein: CASTGGTTYNEQFF.